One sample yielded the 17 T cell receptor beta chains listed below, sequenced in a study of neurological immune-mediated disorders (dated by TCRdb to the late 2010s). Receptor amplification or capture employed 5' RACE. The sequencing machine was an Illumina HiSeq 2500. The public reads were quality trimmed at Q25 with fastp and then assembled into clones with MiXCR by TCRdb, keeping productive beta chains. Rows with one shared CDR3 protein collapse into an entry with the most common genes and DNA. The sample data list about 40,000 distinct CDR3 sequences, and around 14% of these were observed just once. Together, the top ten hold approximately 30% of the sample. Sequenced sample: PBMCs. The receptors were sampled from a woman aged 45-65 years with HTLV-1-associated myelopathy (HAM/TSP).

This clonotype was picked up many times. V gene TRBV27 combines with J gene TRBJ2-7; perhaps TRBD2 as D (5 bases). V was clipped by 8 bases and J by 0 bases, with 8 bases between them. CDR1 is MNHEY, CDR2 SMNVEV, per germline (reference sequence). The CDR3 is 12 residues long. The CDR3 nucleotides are TGTGCCAGCCGCCGGGACTCCTACGAGCAGTACTTC. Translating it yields CASRRDSYEQYF.

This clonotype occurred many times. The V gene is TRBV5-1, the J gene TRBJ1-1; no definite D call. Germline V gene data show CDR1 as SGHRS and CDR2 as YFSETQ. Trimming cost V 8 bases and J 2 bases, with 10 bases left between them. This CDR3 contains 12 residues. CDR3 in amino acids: CASYQPNTEAFF. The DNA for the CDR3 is TGCGCCAGTTACCAACCTAACACTGAAGCTTTCTTT.

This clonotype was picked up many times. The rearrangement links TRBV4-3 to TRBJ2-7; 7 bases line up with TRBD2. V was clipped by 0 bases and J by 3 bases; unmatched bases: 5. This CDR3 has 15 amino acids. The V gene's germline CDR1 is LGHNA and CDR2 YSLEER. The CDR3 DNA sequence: TGCGCCAGCAGCCAAGAAAGAGGGGAGGGCTACGAGCAGTACTTC. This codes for CASSQERGEGYEQYF.

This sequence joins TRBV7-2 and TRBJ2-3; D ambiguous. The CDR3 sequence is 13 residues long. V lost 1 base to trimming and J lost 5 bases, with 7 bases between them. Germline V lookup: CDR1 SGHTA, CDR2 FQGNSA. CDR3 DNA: TGTGCCAGCAGCTTAGGACTTCAAGATACGCAGTATTTT. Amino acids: CASSLGLQDTQYF.

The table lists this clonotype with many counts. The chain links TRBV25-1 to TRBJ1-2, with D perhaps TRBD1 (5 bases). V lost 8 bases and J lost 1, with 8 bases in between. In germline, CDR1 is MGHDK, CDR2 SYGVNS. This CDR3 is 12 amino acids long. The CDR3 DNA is TGTGCCAGCGAGGGGTATAACTATGGCTACACCTTC. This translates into CASEGYNYGYTF.

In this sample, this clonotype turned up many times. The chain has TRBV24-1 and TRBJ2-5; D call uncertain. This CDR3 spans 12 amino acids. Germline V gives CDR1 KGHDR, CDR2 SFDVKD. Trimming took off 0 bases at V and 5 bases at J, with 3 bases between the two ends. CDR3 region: CATSDLLETQYF. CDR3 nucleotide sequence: TGTGCCACCAGTGATTTGTTGGAGACCCAGTACTTC.

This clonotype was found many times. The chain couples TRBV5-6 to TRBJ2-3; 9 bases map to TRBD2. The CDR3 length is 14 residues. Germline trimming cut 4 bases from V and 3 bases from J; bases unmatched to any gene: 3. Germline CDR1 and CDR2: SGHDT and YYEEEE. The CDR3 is CASSPGLATDTQYF. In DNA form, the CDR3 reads TGTGCCAGCAGCCCGGGACTAGCTACAGATACGCAGTATTTT.

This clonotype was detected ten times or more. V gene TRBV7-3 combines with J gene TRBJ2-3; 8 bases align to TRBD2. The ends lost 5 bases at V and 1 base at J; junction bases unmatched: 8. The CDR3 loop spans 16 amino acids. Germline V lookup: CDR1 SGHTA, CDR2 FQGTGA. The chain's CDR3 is CASSPGGHTRTDTQYF. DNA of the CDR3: TGTGCCAGCAGCCCGGGGGGGCATACACGCACAGATACGCAGTATTTT.

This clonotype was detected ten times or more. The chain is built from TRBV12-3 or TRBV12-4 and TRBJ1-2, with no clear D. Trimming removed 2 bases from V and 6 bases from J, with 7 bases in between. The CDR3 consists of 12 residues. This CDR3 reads CASSLPPDGYTF. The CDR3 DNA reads TGTGCCAGCAGTTTACCCCCGGATGGCTACACCTTC.

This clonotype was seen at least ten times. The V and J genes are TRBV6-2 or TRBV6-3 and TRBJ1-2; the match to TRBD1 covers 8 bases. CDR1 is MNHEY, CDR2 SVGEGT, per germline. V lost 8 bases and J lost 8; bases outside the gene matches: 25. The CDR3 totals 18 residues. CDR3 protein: CASRPAGTGTVLLWGYTF. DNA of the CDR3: TGTGCCAGCCGACCCGCCGGGACAGGCACCGTTCTTCTATGGGGCTACACCTTC.

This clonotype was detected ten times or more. Here the CDR3 DNA reads TGCAGTGCTAGAGTGGGGGGCGACGGCACCGGGGAGCTGTTTTTT. As protein: CSARVGGDGTGELFF. This sequence joins TRBV20-1 and TRBJ2-2; D tentatively reads TRBD1 or TRBD2 (6 bases each). This CDR3 spans 15 amino acids. Trimming left V 1 base short and J 4 bases short, with 13 bases between. The germline CDR1 and CDR2 sequences are DFQATT and SNEGSKA (reference sequence).

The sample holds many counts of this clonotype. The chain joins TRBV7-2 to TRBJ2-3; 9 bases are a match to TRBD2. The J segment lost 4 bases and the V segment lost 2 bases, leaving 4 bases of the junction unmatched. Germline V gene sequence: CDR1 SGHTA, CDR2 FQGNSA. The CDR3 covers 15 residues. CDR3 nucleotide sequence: TGTGCCAGCAGCTTATCTAGCGGGGTTTCAGATACGCAGTATTTT. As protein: CASSLSSGVSDTQYF.

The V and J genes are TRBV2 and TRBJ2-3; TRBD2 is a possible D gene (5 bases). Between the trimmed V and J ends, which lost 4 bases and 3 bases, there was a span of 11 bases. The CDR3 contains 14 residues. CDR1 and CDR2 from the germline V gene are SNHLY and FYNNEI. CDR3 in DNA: TGTGCCAGCAGTGCCTTACTAGTAACAGATACGCAGTATTTT. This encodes CASSALLVTDTQYF.

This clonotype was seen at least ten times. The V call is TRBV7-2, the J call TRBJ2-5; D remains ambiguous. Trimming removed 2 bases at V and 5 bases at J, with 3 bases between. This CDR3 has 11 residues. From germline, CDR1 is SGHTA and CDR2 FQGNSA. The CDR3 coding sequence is TGTGCCAGCAGCTTATGGGAGACCCAGTACTTC. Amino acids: CASSLWETQYF.

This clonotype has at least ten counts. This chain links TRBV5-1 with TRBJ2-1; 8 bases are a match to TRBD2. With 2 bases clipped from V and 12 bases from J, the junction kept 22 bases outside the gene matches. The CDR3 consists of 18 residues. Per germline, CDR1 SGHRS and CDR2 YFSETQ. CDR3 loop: CASSFGGGMNTGSGRQFF. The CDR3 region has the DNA TGCGCCAGCAGCTTCGGGGGGGGGATGAATACCGGTAGCGGAAGGCAGTTCTTC.

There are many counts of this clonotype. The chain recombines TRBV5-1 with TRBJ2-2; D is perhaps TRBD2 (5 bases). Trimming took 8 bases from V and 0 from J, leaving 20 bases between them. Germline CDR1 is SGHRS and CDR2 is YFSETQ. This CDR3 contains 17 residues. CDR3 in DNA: TGCGCCAGTGGCGCCCTGGGAGTTAGCTCGAACACCGGGGAGCTGTTTTTT. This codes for CASGALGVSSNTGELFF.

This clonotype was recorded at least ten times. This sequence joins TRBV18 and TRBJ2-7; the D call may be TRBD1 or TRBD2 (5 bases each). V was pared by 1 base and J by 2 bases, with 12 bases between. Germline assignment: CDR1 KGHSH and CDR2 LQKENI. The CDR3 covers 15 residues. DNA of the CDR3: TGTGCCAGCTCACCACGCCCGGGACCGACCTACGAGCAGTACTTC. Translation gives CASSPRPGPTYEQYF.